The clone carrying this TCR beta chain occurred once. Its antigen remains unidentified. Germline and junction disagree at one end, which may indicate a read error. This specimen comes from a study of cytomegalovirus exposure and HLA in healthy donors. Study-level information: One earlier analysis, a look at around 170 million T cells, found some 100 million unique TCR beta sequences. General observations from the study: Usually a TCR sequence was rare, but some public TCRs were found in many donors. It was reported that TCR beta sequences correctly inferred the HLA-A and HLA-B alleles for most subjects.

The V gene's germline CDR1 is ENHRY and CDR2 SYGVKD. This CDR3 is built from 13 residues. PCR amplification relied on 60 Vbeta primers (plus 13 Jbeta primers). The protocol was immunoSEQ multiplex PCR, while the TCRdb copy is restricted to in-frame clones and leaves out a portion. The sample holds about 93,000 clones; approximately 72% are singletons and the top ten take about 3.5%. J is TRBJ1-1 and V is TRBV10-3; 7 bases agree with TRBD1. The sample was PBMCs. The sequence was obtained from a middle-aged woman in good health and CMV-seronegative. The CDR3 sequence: CALRGTDNTEAFF. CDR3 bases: TGTGCCCTCAGAGGGACAGACAACACTGAAGCTTTCTTT.